This T cell receptor beta chain was found in a study of blood T cell repertoires in COVID-19. Study at large: Specimens from acute and convalescent COVID-19 originated in the United States, Italy and Spain. In each case, the material was cDNA or gDNA derived from T cells, B-cell-depleted T cells, or PBMCs.

CDR1 and CDR2 (germline): SGDLS, YYNGEE. This CDR3 is 18 amino acids long. J lost 2 bases, V lost 3 bases, and 14 bases had no gene match. TCRdb's table, derived via immunoSEQ multiplex PCR, lists solely in-frame clones and lacks some. Of roughly 87,000 clones listed, less than 80% are singletons. The J gene is TRBJ2-7, the V gene TRBV9, with 10 bases lining up with TRBD1. Sequenced material: peripheral blood. The TCR comes from a woman at least 80 years old with acute or convalescent COVID-19. CDR3: CASSALSRDRGATYEQYF. CDR3 sequence (DNA): TGTGCCAGCAGCGCCTTGTCCCGGGACAGGGGCGCAACCTACGAGCAGTACTTC.